What follows describes a single T cell receptor beta chain. This sample is drawn from a study of blood T cell repertoires in COVID-19. In the study overall: Sources were T cells, B-cell-depleted T cells, or PBMCs; the material itself was cDNA or gDNA.

Germline CDR1 and CDR2: SGHVS and FQNEAQ. Between the trimmed V and J ends, which lost 5 bases and 3 bases, there was a span of 10 bases. The CDR3 consists of 13 residues. In the original analysis: How many nucleated cells were present was estimated from reference gene primer amplification. The table came from immunoSEQ multiplex PCR; TCRdb's copy has only in-frame clones and leaves some out. The D gene and trimming were derived from the DNA, and the V and J assignments and clone size from that table. The sample carries 91,000 or so clones, more than 75% recorded once. V is TRBV7-8 and J is TRBJ1-2; D possibly corresponds to TRBD1 (5 bases). The sequence came from a human donor in a cohort sampled during active COVID-19. Sequences were obtained from peripheral blood. CDR3 coding DNA: TGTGCCAGCAGCCAGGGCGGGGACTATGGCTACACCTTC. Encoded protein: CASSQGGDYGYTF.